These T cell receptor beta chains were read from a single sample in a study of blood T cell repertoires in COVID-19. Assay used: immunoSEQ multiplex PCR; TCRdb lists only in-frame clones, some missing. The table lists 35,000 to 40,000 clones, approximately 90% of them singletons, with around 4.5% in the top ten. Sequencing used peripheral blood. These TCRs come from a man aged 60 to 75 with COVID-19, enrolled during active disease. Each CDR3 is given with its conserved first and last residue. Fields, in order: V gene, J gene, clone size, D gene, CDR3 protein, CDR3 DNA. The D gene is left open where the match is weak. Not every row has a clone size; where given, it reads once, few, many or a size class.

TRBV6-1	TRBJ1-5	.	.	CASSEAWGGGSNQPQHF	TGTGCCAGCAGTGAAGCCTGGGGCGGGGGAAGCAATCAGCCCCAGCATTTT
TRBV30	TRBJ2-5	.	.	CAWSAERGFETQYF	TGTGCCTGGAGTGCGGAAAGGGGGTTTGAGACCCAGTACTTC
TRBV28	TRBJ2-7	.	TRBD2	CASSMREGSSYEQYF	TGTGCCAGCAGTATGCGGGAGGGGAGCTCCTACGAGCAGTACTTC
TRBV12-5	TRBJ1-1	.	TRBD1	CASPVPHGNDRDYTEAFF	TGTGCTAGTCCCGTCCCCCACGGAAACGACAGGGACTACACTGAAGCTTTCTTT
TRBV29-1	TRBJ2-5	.	.	CSVGQGGTWSETQYF	TGCAGCGTTGGGCAGGGAGGAACCTGGTCTGAGACCCAGTACTTC
TRBV9	TRBJ1-4	.	.	CASSAQQRPEKLFF	TGTGCCAGCAGCGCCCAACAACGCCCGGAAAAACTGTTTTTT
TRBV7-2	TRBJ2-5	.	.	CASSLSPAQQETQYF	TGTGCCAGCAGCTTAAGTCCCGCCCAGCAAGAGACCCAGTACTTC
TRBV6-5	TRBJ1-5	.	.	CASSGGPGLGQPQHF	TGTGCCAGCAGCGGGGGTCCGGGGCTGGGACAGCCCCAGCATTTT
TRBV7-2	TRBJ2-7	.	TRBD1	CASSIGTGLSSYEQYF	TGTGCCAGCAGCATAGGGACAGGGTTGAGCTCCTACGAGCAGTACTTC
TRBV10-1	TRBJ2-2	.	TRBD2	CASRRLAGDTGELFF	TGCGCCAGCAGGCGACTAGCGGGAGACACCGGGGAGCTGTTTTTT
TRBV5-1	TRBJ2-3	.	TRBD2	CASSFDPSGRSTDTQYF	TGCGCCAGCAGCTTCGATCCTAGCGGGCGTAGCACAGATACGCAGTATTTT
TRBV19	TRBJ2-1	.	.	CASSRGPYNEQFF	TGTGCCAGTTCAAGAGGTCCCTACAATGAGCAGTTCTTC
TRBV12-2	TRBJ2-3	.	.	CASRLYDREEGKLTFSNHTDTQYF	TGTGCAAGTCGCTTGTACGACAGGGAGGAAGGTAAGTTGACTTTCTCCAATCACACAGATACGCAGTATTTT
TRBV3-1/TRBV3-2	TRBJ2-2	.	.	CASSQVPGSAGELFF	TGTGCCAGCAGCCAAGTCCCAGGGTCCGCCGGGGAGCTGTTTTTT
TRBV7-9	TRBJ2-7	.	.	CASSPSSYEQYF	TGTGCCAGCAGCCCATCCTCCTACGAGCAGTACTTC
TRBV20-1	TRBJ1-5	.	.	CSASPTRMGNQPQHF	TGCAGTGCTAGTCCCACCAGGATGGGCAATCAGCCCCAGCATTTT
TRBV7-9	TRBJ2-3	.	.	CASSPRVERLYF	TGTGCCAGCAGCCCCAGGGTTGAGAGACTGTATTTT
TRBV10-1	TRBJ1-5	.	.	CASRGWNQPQHF	TGCGCCTCCAGGGGATGGAATCAGCCCCAGCATTTT
TRBV6-6	TRBJ2-4	.	.	CASSYSGGAKNIQYF	TGTGCCAGCAGTTACTCAGGGGGAGCCAAAAACATTCAGTACTTC
TRBV3-1/TRBV3-2	TRBJ2-5	.	.	CASSPSSTAPGGTQYF	TGTGCCAGCAGCCCCTCTAGCACCGCCCCTGGCGGGACCCAGTACTTC
TRBV5-4	TRBJ2-4	.	TRBD1	CASSSRQGANIQYF	TGTGCCAGCAGCTCCCGACAGGGGGCGAACATTCAGTACTTC
TRBV2	TRBJ2-5	.	TRBD2	CASSGGTSGGGETQYF	TGTGCCAGCAGTGGAGGAACTAGCGGTGGGGGAGAGACCCAGTACTTC
TRBV5-4	TRBJ2-1	once	TRBD2	CASSLDPAGEFRLF	TGTGCCAGCAGCTTGGATCCAGCGGGAGAGTTTCGGCTCTTC
TRBV10-3	TRBJ1-6	.	.	CAISESRLIRVNSPLHF	TGTGCCATCAGTGAGTCTCGACTGATCCGAGTAAATTCACCCCTCCACTTT
TRBV9	TRBJ2-7	few	.	CASSSGRGAEQYF	TGTGCCAGCAGTAGTGGGCGGGGAGCCGAGCAGTACTTC
TRBV11-2	TRBJ2-7	.	TRBD2	CASSFRDLGLAVYEQYF	TGTGCCAGCAGCTTTCGGGACCTGGGACTAGCGGTATACGAGCAGTACTTC
TRBV4-2	TRBJ1-2	few	.	CASSQEGGVGYGYTF	TGTGCCAGCAGCCAAGAGGGAGGGGTTGGCTATGGCTACACCTTC
TRBV12-3/TRBV12-4	TRBJ1-1	.	.	CASTLSGTEAFF	TGTGCCAGCACCCTCTCCGGCACTGAAGCTTTCTTT